A selection of T cell receptor beta chains follows, all from one sample in a study of cytomegalovirus exposure and HLA in healthy donors. The repertoire was sequenced with immunoSEQ multiplex PCR; TCRdb's copy has only in-frame clones and lacks some. The repertoire holds about 160,000 clones, 82% seen once, with 8.5% in the top ten. Sequencing was carried out using PBMCs. The receptors were sampled from a male donor in good health and CMV-seropositive. Each CDR3 is given with its conserved first and last residue. The D gene is left open where the match is weak. Size tells how often a clone was seen (once, few, many) or the class of an expanded clone, and some rows leave it out.

v_gene	abundance	j_gene	d_gene	CDR3aa	CDR3nt
TRBV14	.	TRBJ2-7	.	CASSHSGDKYEQYF	TGTGCCAGCAGCCACTCTGGGGACAAATACGAGCAGTACTTC
TRBV7-9	.	TRBJ2-3	TRBD2	CASSFLAGGGDTQYF	TGTGCCAGCAGCTTTTTAGCGGGAGGGGGAGATACGCAGTATTTT
TRBV27	.	TRBJ2-7	TRBD2	CASSLQVAGGRNEQYF	TGTGCCAGCAGTTTACAGGTGGCGGGGGGCAGGAACGAGCAGTACTTC
TRBV6-4	once	TRBJ1-1	.	CASSDPGGEAFF	TGTGCCAGCAGTGACCCAGGAGGTGAAGCTTTCTTT
TRBV11-3	.	TRBJ2-7	TRBD1	CASSSTGQVNEQYF	TGTGCCAGCAGCTCCACCGGACAGGTGAACGAGCAGTACTTC
TRBV6-6	.	TRBJ1-6	TRBD1	CASIGQGNSPLHF	TGTGCCAGCATAGGACAGGGAAATTCACCCCTCCACTTT
TRBV30	.	TRBJ1-1	.	CAWSLLKWSEAFF	TGTGCCTGGAGCCTCCTTAAATGGAGTGAAGCTTTCTTT
TRBV4-2	.	TRBJ1-2	.	CASSQDRGGYYGYTF	TGTGCCAGCAGCCAAGATCGTGGGGGGTACTATGGCTACACCTTC
TRBV2	.	TRBJ2-5	TRBD2	CASSTGTSGGETQYF	TGTGCCAGCAGTACCGGGACTAGCGGCGGGGAGACCCAGTACTTC
TRBV5-4	.	TRBJ1-1	.	CASRSTGKSTEAFF	TGTGCCAGCAGATCTACAGGGAAGAGCACTGAAGCTTTCTTT
TRBV19	.	TRBJ1-2	.	CASSTLTGVGYTF	TGTGCCAGTAGTACGCTGACGGGAGTTGGCTACACCTTC
TRBV25-1	.	TRBJ2-1	.	CASSLYNEQFF	TGTGCCAGCAGTTTATACAATGAGCAGTTCTTC
TRBV9	.	TRBJ1-3	TRBD1	CASSANQQGAGNTIYF	TGTGCCAGCAGCGCGAACCAACAGGGGGCTGGAAACACCATATATTTT
TRBV7-6	.	TRBJ2-7	.	CASSVGSTGSYEQYF	TGTGCCAGCAGCGTAGGAAGTACGGGTTCCTACGAGCAGTACTTC
TRBV6-5	.	TRBJ1-4	.	CASSYNGGEKLFF	TGTGCCAGCAGTTATAATGGGGGGGAAAAACTGTTTTTT
TRBV27	.	TRBJ1-1	.	CASRSLISGTEAFF	TGTGCCAGCAGGTCACTCATTAGTGGCACTGAAGCTTTCTTT
TRBV7-8	.	TRBJ2-5	.	CASSRPANGETQYF	TGTGCCAGCAGCCGCCCAGCGAACGGGGAGACCCAGTACTTC
TRBV29-1	few	TRBJ1-1	.	CSARFGGSEAFF	TGCAGCGCAAGGTTCGGGGGGAGCGAAGCTTTCTTT
TRBV29-1	.	TRBJ1-6	TRBD1	CSVRGQGSNSPLHF	TGCAGCGTCCGCGGACAGGGGAGTAATTCACCCCTCCACTTT
TRBV5-1	.	TRBJ1-1	TRBD1	CASSSPGGITEAFF	TGCGCCAGCAGCTCCCCAGGGGGTATCACTGAAGCTTTCTTT
TRBV14	.	TRBJ1-2	.	CASSQESGGLGYGYTF	TGTGCCAGCAGCCAAGAATCGGGGGGGCTGGGCTATGGCTACACCTTC
TRBV18	.	TRBJ2-3	TRBD1	CASSSTRSPGQRTDTQYF	TGTGCCAGCTCATCCACACGGTCGCCGGGACAGCGCACAGATACGCAGTATTTT
TRBV7-2	.	TRBJ1-5	TRBD1	CASSLDRGQPQHF	TGTGCCAGCAGCCTCGACAGGGGCCAGCCCCAGCATTTT
TRBV7-6	.	TRBJ1-5	TRBD1	CASSLGTAQPQHF	TGTGCCAGCAGCTTGGGGACAGCCCAGCCCCAGCATTTT
TRBV27	.	TRBJ1-1	TRBD1	CASSPQGATAFF	TGTGCCAGCAGTCCACAGGGGGCCACGGCTTTCTTT
TRBV5-1	.	TRBJ1-1	TRBD1	CASSLAPTGGGTEAFF	TGCGCCAGCAGCTTGGCCCCCACAGGGGGTGGCACTGAAGCTTTCTTT
TRBV6-1	.	TRBJ2-3	TRBD1	CASNPDRGLTDTQYF	TGTGCCAGCAATCCAGACAGGGGGCTTACAGATACGCAGTATTTT
TRBV18	few	TRBJ1-1	.	CASSRMTGKNTEAFF	TGTGCCAGCTCAAGGATGACAGGAAAGAACACTGAAGCTTTCTTT
TRBV5-1	.	TRBJ2-3	TRBD2	CASSPGLAGVTDTQYF	TGCGCCAGCAGCCCCGGACTAGCGGGCGTAACAGATACGCAGTATTTT
TRBV18	.	TRBJ2-5	TRBD1	CASSRGQLEIETQYF	TGTGCCAGCTCCCGGGGACAGCTTGAAATCGAGACCCAGTACTTC
TRBV18	.	TRBJ2-1	TRBD2	CASSPPAASGSSQFF	TGTGCCAGCTCACCACCGGCGGCTAGCGGGAGTTCTCAGTTCTTC
TRBV7-2	.	TRBJ1-5	.	CASSLGRYNQPQHF	TGTGCCAGCAGCTTAGGCAGATACAATCAGCCCCAGCATTTT
TRBV7-2	.	TRBJ2-6	.	CASSLVPGKAGANGLTF	TGTGCCAGCAGCTTAGTGCCAGGGAAGGCTGGGGCCAACGGCCTGACTTTC
TRBV5-1	few	TRBJ2-5	.	CASSLGEAWEQYF	TGCGCCAGCAGCTTGGGGGAGGCCTGGGAGCAGTACTTC
TRBV7-2	.	TRBJ1-2	TRBD1	CASSLAPGQGVYGYTF	TGTGCCAGCAGCTTAGCTCCGGGACAGGGAGTTTATGGCTACACCTTC
TRBV21-1	.	TRBJ2-1	.	CASSSRAVRQGNEQFF	TGTGCCAGCAGCTCCCGAGCCGTCAGACAGGGGAATGAGCAGTTCTTC
TRBV28	once	TRBJ1-2	.	CASRAYGYTF	TGTGCCAGCAGGGCCTATGGCTACACCTTC
TRBV27	few	TRBJ1-2	TRBD1	CASGPQGAVNYGYTF	TGTGCCAGCGGACCACAGGGGGCGGTTAACTATGGCTACACCTTC
TRBV28	.	TRBJ1-2	.	CASSVNRDGYTF	TGTGCCAGCAGTGTAAACAGAGATGGCTACACCTTC
TRBV7-2	.	TRBJ2-5	.	CASSLYQAKETQYF	TGTGCCAGCAGCTTGTACCAGGCCAAAGAGACCCAGTACTTC
TRBV30	.	TRBJ1-2	.	CAWSPTGYGYTF	TGTGCCTGGAGTCCGACAGGTTATGGCTACACCTTC
TRBV5-6	few	TRBJ1-2	.	CASSWGTLLDGYGYTF	TGTGCCAGCAGCTGGGGGACACTGCTCGACGGCTATGGCTACACCTTC
TRBV6-1	.	TRBJ2-6	.	CASTRGGAGANVLTF	TGTGCCAGCACAAGGGGGGGAGCTGGGGCCAACGTCCTGACTTTC
TRBV7-2	.	TRBJ1-1	.	CASSDRRRNTEAFF	TGTGCCAGCAGCGACCGACGGAGAAACACTGAAGCTTTCTTT
TRBV11-2	.	TRBJ1-2	TRBD1	CASSLPGQGVYGYTF	TGTGCCAGCAGCTTACCCGGACAGGGAGTTTATGGCTACACCTTC
TRBV6-5	.	TRBJ1-3	TRBD1	CASSSWDRTPGNTIYF	TGTGCCAGCAGTTCTTGGGACAGGACGCCTGGAAACACCATATATTTT
TRBV5-1	.	TRBJ2-3	TRBD2	CASSLASAGGSRDTQYF	TGCGCCAGCAGCTTGGCCTCAGCGGGGGGGTCGAGGGATACGCAGTATTTT
TRBV10-1	.	TRBJ1-2	.	CASSETGTYGYTF	TGCGCCAGCAGTGAAACAGGGACCTATGGCTACACCTTC
TRBV5-1	.	TRBJ1-5	.	CASSLGGGQPQHF	TGCGCCAGCAGCTTGGGGGGAGGTCAGCCCCAGCATTTT
TRBV4-3	once	TRBJ1-1	.	CASSQTTGANTEAFF	TGCGCCAGCAGCCAAACCACAGGCGCGAACACTGAAGCTTTCTTT